This TCR beta chain was identified during a study of blood T cell repertoires in COVID-19. The wider study: Samples came from the United States, Italy and Spain, spanning acute and convalescent COVID-19. T cells, B-cell-depleted T cells, or PBMCs provided the cDNA or gDNA that served as material.

CDR3 length equals 18 residues. Germline V gene sequence: CDR1 LNHDA, CDR2 SQIVND (reference sequence). V lost 3 bases and J lost 4, with 21 bases in between. Clones were read by immunoSEQ multiplex PCR, and TCRdb kept only the in-frame ones, dropping some. Among fewer than 25,000 clones listed, more than 75% were seen once. This receptor was obtained from a human donor with active COVID-19. The donor label of this sample is uncertain. Sequences were obtained from peripheral blood. This sequence joins TRBV19 and TRBJ1-4, with TRBD1 as a possible D gene (5 bases). CDR3 bases: TGTGCCAGTAGTATCTCCCGGGCAGGACAAAGCTTTAATGAAAAACTGTTTTTT. Protein: CASSISRAGQSFNEKLFF.